Listed below are T cell receptor beta chains from one sample, sequenced in a study of spatial heterogeneity in lung cancer. TCRdb re-derived calls from the 5' RACE reads in MiXCR, one entry per CDR3 protein. The profile shows approximately 92,000 distinct CDR3 sequences, 9.5% to 15% of them singletons. The sequenced sample was PBMCs, obtained at surgery. The receptors stem from a male donor with early-stage non-small cell lung cancer. Both conserved end residues are trimmed from each CDR3.

CDR3aa: ASSEWRGEQY
v_gene: TRBV6-5

CDR3aa: ASSPRKLSGNTIY
v_gene: TRBV18

CDR3aa: ASSLRPQETQY
v_gene: TRBV11-2

CDR3aa: ASSPRGSGTHTDTQY
v_gene: TRBV12-3/TRBV12-4

CDR3aa: ASSDTNTGELF
v_gene: TRBV12-3/TRBV12-4

CDR3aa: SARRGNTIY
v_gene: TRBV20-1

CDR3aa: ASSQSEGASGRDATDTQY
v_gene: TRBV23-1

CDR3aa: ASSQDDFAGELF
v_gene: TRBV4-2

CDR3aa: ASSESTPETGELF
v_gene: TRBV10-1

CDR3aa: ATSDLIGMSTGELF
v_gene: TRBV24-1

CDR3aa: ASTRTAANTGELF
v_gene: TRBV5-1

CDR3aa: ASSLGRTKEQSF
v_gene: TRBV27

CDR3aa: ASSQDWKISGNTIY
v_gene: TRBV4-3

CDR3aa: SASGQGANNEQF
v_gene: TRBV20-1

CDR3aa: ASSLARGLPLNEQF
v_gene: TRBV7-8

CDR3aa: ASRTRTQKQF
v_gene: TRBV6-1

CDR3aa: ASSPTFTGELF
v_gene: TRBV5-1

CDR3aa: ASSLAGQTQETQY
v_gene: TRBV7-2

CDR3aa: SVGKGSTTFTEAF
v_gene: TRBV29-1

CDR3aa: ASSLAPVAGVGETQY
v_gene: TRBV7-9

CDR3aa: ASRSLAGGSRAYEQY
v_gene: TRBV27

CDR3aa: ASSEGETQY
v_gene: TRBV6-1

CDR3aa: ASSRRLLTSGRADSYNEQF
v_gene: TRBV6-5

CDR3aa: SVRGTLQETQY
v_gene: TRBV29-1

CDR3aa: ASSSFSGREYNEQF
v_gene: TRBV7-9

CDR3aa: ASRPTSRNTGELF
v_gene: TRBV2

CDR3aa: ASTPGQTYEQY
v_gene: TRBV6-1

CDR3aa: ASSLVWTADNSPLH
v_gene: TRBV7-9

CDR3aa: ATVREQY
v_gene: TRBV5-1

CDR3aa: SPIGGPGANVLT
v_gene: TRBV29-1

CDR3aa: ASRAGGSYGYT
v_gene: TRBV28

CDR3aa: AISLDPSNQPQH
v_gene: TRBV10-3